Below are 4 T cell receptor beta chains sequenced from a single sample in a study of CD8 T cells in Susac syndrome. Random hexamers were used to reverse transcribe roughly 0.45 to 1 ug of RNA. TCRdb reanalysed the immunoSEQ multiplex PCR reads using MiXCR and keeps one entry per CDR3 protein. In the table there are around 160,000 distinct CDR3 sequences, roughly 93% of which are singletons. The material sequenced was CD4+ T cells from PBMCs. These receptors came from a human donor in good health.

The J gene is TRBJ1-2, the V gene TRBV6-5; D is uncertain. The CDR3 contains 15 residues. V was cut by 6 bases and J by 3 bases, with 17 bases left in between. From germline, CDR1 is MNHEY and CDR2 SVGAGI. The CDR3 DNA reads TGTGCCAGCAGCCCCCTCGGACTGCTTGACTATGGCTACACCTTC. The encoded protein is CASSPLGLLDYGYTF.

The rearrangement links TRBV3-1 to TRBJ2-1, with D unclear. This CDR3 is built from 13 residues. Germline CDR1 and CDR2: LGHDT and YNNKEL (reference sequence). V lost 3 bases, J lost 3 bases, and 6 bases lay in between. The CDR3 sequence: CASSQGFYNEQFF. The DNA for the CDR3 is TGTGCCAGCAGCCAGGGATTCTACAATGAGCAGTTCTTC.

The gene calls are TRBV12-3 or TRBV12-4 and TRBJ2-1; D possibly corresponds to TRBD1 (6 bases). CDR3 length: 14 amino acids. Trimming pared 6 bases from V and 6 bases from J, leaving 15 bases between. The CDR3 protein is CASSLYREPNEQFF. Here the CDR3 DNA reads TGTGCCAGCAGCCTATACAGGGAACCCAATGAGCAGTTCTTC.

CDR3 nucleotide sequence: TGCGCCAGCCCCCAGTCGATGGACAGGGGCCACGAGAGGCCCTACGAGCAGTACTTC. Translated: CASPQSMDRGHERPYEQYF. This sequence joins TRBV23-1 and TRBJ2-7; 9 bases agree with TRBD1. TRBV23-1 belongs to the ORF category, with a function that is uncertain. This CDR3 region has 19 residues. V was clipped by 8 bases and J by 2 bases; unmatched bases: 22.